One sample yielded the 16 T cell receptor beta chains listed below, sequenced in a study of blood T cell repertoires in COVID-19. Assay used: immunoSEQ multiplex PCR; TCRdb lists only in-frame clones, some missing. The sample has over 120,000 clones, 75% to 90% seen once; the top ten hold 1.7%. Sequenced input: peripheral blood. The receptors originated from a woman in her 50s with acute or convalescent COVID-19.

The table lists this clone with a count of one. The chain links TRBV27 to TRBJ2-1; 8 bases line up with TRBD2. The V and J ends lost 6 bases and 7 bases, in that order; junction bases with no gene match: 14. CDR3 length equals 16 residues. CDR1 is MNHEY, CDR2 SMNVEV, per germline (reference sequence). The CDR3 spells CASRASTGGPWNEQFF. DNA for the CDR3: TGTGCCAGCAGGGCTTCGACGGGAGGGCCGTGGAATGAGCAGTTCTTC.

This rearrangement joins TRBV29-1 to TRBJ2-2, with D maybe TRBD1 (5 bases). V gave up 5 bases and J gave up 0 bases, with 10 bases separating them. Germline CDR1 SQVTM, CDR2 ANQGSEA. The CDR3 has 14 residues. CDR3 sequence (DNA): TGCAGCGTTACGACAGATACGAACACCGGGGAGCTGTTTTTT. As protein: CSVTTDTNTGELFF.

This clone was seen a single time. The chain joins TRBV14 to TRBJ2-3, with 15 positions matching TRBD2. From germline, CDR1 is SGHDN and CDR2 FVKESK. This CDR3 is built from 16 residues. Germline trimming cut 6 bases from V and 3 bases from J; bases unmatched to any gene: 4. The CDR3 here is CASRPGTSGGTDTQYF. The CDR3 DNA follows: TGTGCCAGCAGACCCGGGACTAGCGGGGGGACAGATACGCAGTATTTT.

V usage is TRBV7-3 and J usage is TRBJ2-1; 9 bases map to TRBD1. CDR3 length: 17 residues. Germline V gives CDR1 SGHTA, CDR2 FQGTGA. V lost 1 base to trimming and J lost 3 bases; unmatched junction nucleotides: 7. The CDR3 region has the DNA TGTGCCAGCAGCTTAATGGCCGGGACAGGGATCTACAATGAGCAGTTCTTC. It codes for CASSLMAGTGIYNEQFF.

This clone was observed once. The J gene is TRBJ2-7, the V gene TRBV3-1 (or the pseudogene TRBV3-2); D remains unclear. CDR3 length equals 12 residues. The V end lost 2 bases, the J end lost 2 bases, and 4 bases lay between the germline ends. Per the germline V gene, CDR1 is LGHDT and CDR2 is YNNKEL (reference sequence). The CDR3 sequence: CASSQKPYEQYF. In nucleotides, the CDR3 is TGTGCCAGCAGCCAAAAGCCCTACGAGCAGTACTTC.

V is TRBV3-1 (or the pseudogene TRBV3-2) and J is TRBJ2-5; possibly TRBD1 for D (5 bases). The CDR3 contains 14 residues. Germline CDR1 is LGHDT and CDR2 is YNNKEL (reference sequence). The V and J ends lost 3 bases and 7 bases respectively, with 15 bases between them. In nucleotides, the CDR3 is TGTGCCAGCAGCCACGGCAGGGCACGGGTGACCCAGTACTTC. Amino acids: CASSHGRARVTQYF.

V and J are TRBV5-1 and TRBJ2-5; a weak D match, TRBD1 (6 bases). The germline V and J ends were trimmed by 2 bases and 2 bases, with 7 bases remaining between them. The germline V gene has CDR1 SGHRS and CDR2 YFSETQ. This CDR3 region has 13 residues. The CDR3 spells CASSLGQQETQYF. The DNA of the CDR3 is TGCGCCAGCAGCTTAGGACAGCAAGAGACCCAGTACTTC.

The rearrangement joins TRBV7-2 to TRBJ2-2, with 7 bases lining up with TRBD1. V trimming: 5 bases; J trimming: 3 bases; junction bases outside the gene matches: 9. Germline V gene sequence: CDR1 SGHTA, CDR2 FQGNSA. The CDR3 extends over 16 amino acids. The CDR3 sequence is CASSTRQGLDTGELFF. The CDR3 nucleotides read TGTGCCAGCAGCACCCGACAGGGTTTGGACACCGGGGAGCTGTTTTTT. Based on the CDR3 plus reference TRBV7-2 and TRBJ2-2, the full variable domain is GAGVSQSPSNKVTEKGKDVELRCDPISGHTALYWYRQSLGQGLEFLIYFQGNSAPDKSGLPSDRFSAERTGGSVSTLTIQRTQQEDSAVYLCASSTRQGLDTGELFFGEGSRLTVL.

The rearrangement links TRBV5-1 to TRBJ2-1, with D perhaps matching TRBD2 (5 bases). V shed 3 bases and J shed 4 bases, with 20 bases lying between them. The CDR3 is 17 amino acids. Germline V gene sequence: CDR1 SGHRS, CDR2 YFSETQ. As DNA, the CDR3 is TGCGCCAGCAGCTCCACGGACTCCGCCAAAAATTACAATGAGCAGTTCTTC. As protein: CASSSTDSAKNYNEQFF.

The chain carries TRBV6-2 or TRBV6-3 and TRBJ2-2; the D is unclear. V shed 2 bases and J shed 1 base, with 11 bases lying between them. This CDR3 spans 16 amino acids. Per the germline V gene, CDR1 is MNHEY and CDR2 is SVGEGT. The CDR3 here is CASSYVLVMNTGELFF. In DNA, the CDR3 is TGTGCCAGCAGTTACGTTCTAGTGATGAACACCGGGGAGCTGTTTTTT.

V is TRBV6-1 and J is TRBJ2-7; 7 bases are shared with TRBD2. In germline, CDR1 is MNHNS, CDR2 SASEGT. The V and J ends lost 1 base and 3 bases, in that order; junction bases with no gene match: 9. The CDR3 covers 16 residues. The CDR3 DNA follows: TGTGCCAGCAGTGAAGTACCGGGGGGTCGGGGCTACGAGCAGTACTTC. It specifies CASSEVPGGRGYEQYF.

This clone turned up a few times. CDR3 coding DNA: TGTGCCAGCAGCTTAGGTTGGCCCCACAATGAGCAGTTCTTC. Its protein product is CASSLGWPHNEQFF. The chain carries TRBV11-2 and TRBJ2-1; no firm D call. The CDR3 is made up of 14 amino acids. Germline lookup yields CDR1 SGHAT and CDR2 FQNNGV. Trimming removed 1 base from V and 5 bases from J, with 9 bases in between.

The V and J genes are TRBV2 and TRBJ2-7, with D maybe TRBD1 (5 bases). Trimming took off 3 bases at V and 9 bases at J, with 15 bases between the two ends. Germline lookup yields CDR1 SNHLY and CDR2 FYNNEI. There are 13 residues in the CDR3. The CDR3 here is CASSENRSLGQYF. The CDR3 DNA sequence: TGTGCCAGCAGTGAGAACAGGAGCCTTGGGCAGTACTTC.

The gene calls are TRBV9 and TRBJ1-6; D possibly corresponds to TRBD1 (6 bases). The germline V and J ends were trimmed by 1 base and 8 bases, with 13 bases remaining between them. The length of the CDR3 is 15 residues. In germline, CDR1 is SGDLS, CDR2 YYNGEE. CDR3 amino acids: CASSVSGDNYSPLHF. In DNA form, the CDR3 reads TGTGCCAGCAGCGTATCAGGGGATAACTATTCACCCCTCCACTTT. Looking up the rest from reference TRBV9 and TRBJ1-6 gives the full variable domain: DSGVTQTPKHLITATGQRVTLRCSPRSGDLSVYWYQQSLDQGLQFLIQYYNGEERAKGNILERFSAQQFPDLHSELNLSSLELGDSALYFCASSVSGDNYSPLHFGNGTRLTVT.

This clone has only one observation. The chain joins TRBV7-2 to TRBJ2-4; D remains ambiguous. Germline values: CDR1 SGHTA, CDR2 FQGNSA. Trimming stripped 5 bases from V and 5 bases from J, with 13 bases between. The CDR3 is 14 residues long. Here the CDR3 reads CASSPAWAENIQYF. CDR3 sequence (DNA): TGTGCCAGCAGCCCCGCCTGGGCTGAAAACATTCAGTACTTC.

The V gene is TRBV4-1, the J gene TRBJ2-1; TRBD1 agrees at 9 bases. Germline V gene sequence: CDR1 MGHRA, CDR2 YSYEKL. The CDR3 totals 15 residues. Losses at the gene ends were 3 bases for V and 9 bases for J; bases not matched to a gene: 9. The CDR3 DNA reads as TGCGCCAGCAGCCATCCTGGACAGGGGATAGGTGAGCAGTTCTTC. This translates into CASSHPGQGIGEQFF.